This T cell receptor beta chain was captured by sequencing in a study of T cell repertoires in ileal Crohn's disease. Findings of the study overall: Active smokers at surgery had more clonal expansions than non-smokers. Compared with CD4 T cells, sorted CD8 cells carried more expanded clones. All patients with clonality above 26.8% had endoscopic recurrence.

A note on this clone: What it binds is unknown.

This CDR3 is built from 15 residues. The V gene's germline CDR1 is LNHDA and CDR2 SQIVND (reference sequence). Trimming removed 3 bases from V and 8 bases from J, with 19 bases in between. Per sample, roughly 500 nanograms of biopsy DNA were TCRB immunosequenced. The assay was immunoSEQ multiplex PCR, and TCRdb's table has in-frame clones only and misses some. Among about 7,200 clones listed, 72% were seen once. This sequence originates from an adult with Crohn's disease. The sample comprised ileal tissue. This rearrangement joins TRBV19 to TRBJ1-2, with D perhaps matching TRBD1 (5 bases). Here the CDR3 reads CASSIQVQGISGYTF. CDR3 in DNA: TGTGCCAGTAGTATTCAAGTGCAGGGAATAAGCGGCTACACCTTC.